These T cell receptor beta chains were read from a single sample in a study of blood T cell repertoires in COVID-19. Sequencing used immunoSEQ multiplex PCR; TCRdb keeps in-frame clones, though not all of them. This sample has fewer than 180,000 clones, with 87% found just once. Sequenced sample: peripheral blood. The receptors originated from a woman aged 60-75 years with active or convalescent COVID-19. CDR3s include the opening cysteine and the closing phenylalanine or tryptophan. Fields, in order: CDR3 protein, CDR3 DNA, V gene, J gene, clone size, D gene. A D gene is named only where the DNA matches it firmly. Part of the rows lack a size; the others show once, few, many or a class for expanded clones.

cdr3_aa: CASSSTVLSYEQYF
cdr3_nt: TGTGCCAGCAGCTCGACAGTCCTCTCCTACGAGCAGTACTTC
v_call: TRBV5-6
j_call: TRBJ2-7
clone_size: -
d_call: -

cdr3_aa: CAASPGKYYNEQFF
cdr3_nt: TGTGCCGCCTCACCAGGGAAGTATTACAATGAGCAGTTCTTC
v_call: TRBV19
j_call: TRBJ2-1
clone_size: once
d_call: -

cdr3_aa: CASSRGQIRGEQYF
cdr3_nt: TGCGCCAGCAGCCGCGGACAGATAAGGGGGGAGCAGTACTTC
v_call: TRBV5-1
j_call: TRBJ2-7
clone_size: once
d_call: -

cdr3_aa: CASIPGGQGVYEQYF
cdr3_nt: TGTGCCAGCATCCCCGGGGGACAGGGTGTCTACGAGCAGTACTTC
v_call: TRBV6-2/TRBV6-3
j_call: TRBJ2-7
clone_size: -
d_call: TRBD1

cdr3_aa: CASSLGGGNEKLFF
cdr3_nt: TGCGCCAGCAGCCTGGGGGGTGGTAATGAAAAACTGTTTTTT
v_call: TRBV4-3
j_call: TRBJ1-4
clone_size: -
d_call: -

cdr3_aa: CASSLTGENGYTF
cdr3_nt: TGCGCCAGCAGCCTGACAGGGGAGAATGGCTACACCTTC
v_call: TRBV5-1
j_call: TRBJ1-2
clone_size: -
d_call: TRBD1

cdr3_aa: CASSLSSQGGDTQYF
cdr3_nt: TGTGCCAGCAGCTTAAGTAGCCAGGGCGGAGATACGCAGTATTTT
v_call: TRBV7-6
j_call: TRBJ2-3
clone_size: few
d_call: -

cdr3_aa: CAISAGTGNTEAFF
cdr3_nt: TGTGCCATCAGTGCCGGGACAGGGAACACTGAAGCTTTCTTT
v_call: TRBV10-3
j_call: TRBJ1-1
clone_size: -
d_call: TRBD1

cdr3_aa: CASTWTEGTEAFF
cdr3_nt: TGTGCCAGCACTTGGACGGAGGGCACTGAAGCTTTCTTT
v_call: TRBV12-3/TRBV12-4
j_call: TRBJ1-1
clone_size: -
d_call: -

cdr3_aa: CASSIRTGYDQPQHF
cdr3_nt: TGTGCCAGTAGTATCAGGACAGGGTATGATCAGCCCCAGCATTTT
v_call: TRBV19
j_call: TRBJ1-5
clone_size: few
d_call: TRBD1

cdr3_aa: CASQGQGSGYTF
cdr3_nt: TGTGCCAGCCAGGGACAGGGATCTGGCTACACCTTC
v_call: TRBV25-1
j_call: TRBJ1-2
clone_size: -
d_call: TRBD1

cdr3_aa: CASSQEAAGADTGELFF
cdr3_nt: TGCGCCAGCAGCCAAGAAGCAGCGGGGGCGGACACCGGGGAGCTGTTTTTT
v_call: TRBV4-3
j_call: TRBJ2-2
clone_size: -
d_call: TRBD2

cdr3_aa: CATSDPGLAGRSSYNEQFF
cdr3_nt: TGTGCCACCAGTGACCCGGGACTAGCGGGGCGCAGCTCCTACAATGAGCAGTTCTTC
v_call: TRBV24-1
j_call: TRBJ2-1
clone_size: -
d_call: TRBD2

cdr3_aa: CATSDSTGSNEQFF
cdr3_nt: TGTGCCACCAGTGATTCTACAGGGAGCAATGAGCAGTTCTTC
v_call: TRBV24-1
j_call: TRBJ2-1
clone_size: -
d_call: -

cdr3_aa: CASSVGANTEAFF
cdr3_nt: TGTGCCAGCAGTGTGGGGGCGAACACTGAAGCTTTCTTT
v_call: TRBV6-4
j_call: TRBJ1-1
clone_size: -
d_call: -

cdr3_aa: CASSLQTDTQYF
cdr3_nt: TGTGCCAGCAGCCTCCAAACAGATACGCAGTATTTT
v_call: TRBV3-1/TRBV3-2
j_call: TRBJ2-3
clone_size: -
d_call: -

cdr3_aa: CASRRGNQPQHF
cdr3_nt: TGTGCCAGTAGGCGGGGCAATCAGCCCCAGCATTTT
v_call: TRBV19
j_call: TRBJ1-5
clone_size: -
d_call: -